This section outlines one T cell receptor (beta chain) sequence together with its context. Its antigen is as yet unknown. This record comes from a study of T cell responses to AZD1222 COVID-19 vaccine. General study points: After two AZD1222 doses, spike-specific TCR breadth and depth rose versus day 0. In a largely white British group with more females than males, clonal diversity was possibly underestimated. Of spike-specific TCRs, nearly half reportedly target regions left unmutated in variants.

Doses given second, at about 4 or about 12 weeks, were pooled. The table came from immunoSEQ multiplex PCR; TCRdb's copy has only in-frame clones and leaves some out. The sample contains more than 150,000 clones, around 94% of which appear only once. The TCR was taken from an adult who received the AZD1222 COVID-19 vaccine. The source was peripheral blood, collected 28 days after the second AZD1222 dose.

The CDR3 bases are TGTGCCAGCAGTGAACCGGGGTACAATGAGCAGTTCTTC. Protein: CASSEPGYNEQFF. This rearrangement joins TRBV25-1 to TRBJ2-1, with a possible D match to TRBD2 (5 bases). Per the germline V gene, CDR1 is MGHDK and CDR2 is SYGVNS. Trimming stripped 2 bases from V and 4 bases from J, with 6 bases between. This CDR3 has 13 residues.